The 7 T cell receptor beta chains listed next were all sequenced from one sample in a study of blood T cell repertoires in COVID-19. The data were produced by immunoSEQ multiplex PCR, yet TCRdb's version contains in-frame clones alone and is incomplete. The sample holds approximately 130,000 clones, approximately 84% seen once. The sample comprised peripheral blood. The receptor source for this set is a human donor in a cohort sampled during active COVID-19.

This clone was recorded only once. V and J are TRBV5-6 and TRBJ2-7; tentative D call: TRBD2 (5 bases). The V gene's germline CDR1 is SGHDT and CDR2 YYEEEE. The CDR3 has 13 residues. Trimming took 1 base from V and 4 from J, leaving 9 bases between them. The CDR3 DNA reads TGTGCCAGCAGCTTGATGGGCGGGTACGAGCAGTACTTC. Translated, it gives CASSLMGGYEQYF.

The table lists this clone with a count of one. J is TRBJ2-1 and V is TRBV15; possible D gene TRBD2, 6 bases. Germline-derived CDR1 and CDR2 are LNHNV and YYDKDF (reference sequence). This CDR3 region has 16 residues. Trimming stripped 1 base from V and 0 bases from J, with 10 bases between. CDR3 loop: CATSRAPGDSYNEQFF. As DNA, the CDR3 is TGTGCCACCAGCAGAGCCCCGGGGGACTCCTACAATGAGCAGTTCTTC. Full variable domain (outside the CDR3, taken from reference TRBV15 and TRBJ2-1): DAMVIQNPRYQVTQFGKPVTLSCSQTLNHNVMYWYQQKSSQAPKLLFHYYDKDFNNEADTPDNFQSRRPNTSFCFLDIRSPGLGDTAMYLCATSRAPGDSYNEQFFGPGTRLTVL.

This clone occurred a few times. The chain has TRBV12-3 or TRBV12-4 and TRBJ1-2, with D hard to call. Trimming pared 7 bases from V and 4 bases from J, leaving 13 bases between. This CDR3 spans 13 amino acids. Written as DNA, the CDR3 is TGTGCCAGCACCCCGGGTCTTGGCTATGGCTACACCTTC. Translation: CASTPGLGYGYTF.

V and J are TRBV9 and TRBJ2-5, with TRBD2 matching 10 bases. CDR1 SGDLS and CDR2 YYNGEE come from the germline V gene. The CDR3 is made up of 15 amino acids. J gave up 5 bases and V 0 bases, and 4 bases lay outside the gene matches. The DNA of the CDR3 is TGTGCCAGCAGCGTAGTGTCTAGCGGGGGTGAGACCCAGTACTTC. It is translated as CASSVVSSGGETQYF.

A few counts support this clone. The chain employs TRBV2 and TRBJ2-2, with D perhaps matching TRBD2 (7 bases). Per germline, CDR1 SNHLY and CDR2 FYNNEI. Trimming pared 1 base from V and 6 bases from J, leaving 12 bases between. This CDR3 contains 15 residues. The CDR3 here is CASSEEGGRAGELFF. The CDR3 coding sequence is TGTGCCAGCAGTGAAGAGGGGGGGCGAGCCGGGGAGCTGTTTTTT.

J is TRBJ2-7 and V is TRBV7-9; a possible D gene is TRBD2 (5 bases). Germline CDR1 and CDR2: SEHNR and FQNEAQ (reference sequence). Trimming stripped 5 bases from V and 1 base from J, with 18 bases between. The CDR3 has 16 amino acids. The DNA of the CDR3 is TGTGCCAGCAGCCCCTTCGGGCGAGGGAATTCCTACGAGCAGTACTTC. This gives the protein CASSPFGRGNSYEQYF. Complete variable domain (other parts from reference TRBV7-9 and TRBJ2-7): DTGVSQNPRHKITKRGQNVTFRCDPISEHNRLYWYRQTLGQGPEFLTYFQNEAQLEKSRLLSDRFSAERPKGSFSTLEIQRTEQGDSAMYLCASSPFGRGNSYEQYFGPGTRLTVT.

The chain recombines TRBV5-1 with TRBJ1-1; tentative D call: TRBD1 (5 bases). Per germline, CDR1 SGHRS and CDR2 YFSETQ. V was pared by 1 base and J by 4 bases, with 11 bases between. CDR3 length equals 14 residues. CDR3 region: CASSLRGGGTEAFF. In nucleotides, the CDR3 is TGCGCCAGCAGCTTGAGGGGCGGGGGCACTGAAGCTTTCTTT.